These 32 T cell receptor beta chains were all obtained from the same sample, sequenced in a study of T cells in Graves' hyperthyroidism and ophthalmopathy. Amplification of TCR beta CDR3 regions was performed using RNA transcripts as template. The HTBI primer set served for first-round RT-PCR of the TCR CDR3. In TCRdb, the multiplex PCR reads were re-called with MiXCR into one record per CDR3 protein. The repertoire holds about 380,000 distinct CDR3 sequences, about 18% seen once, with 40% in the top ten. Sequencing input: blood. These TCRs come from a man younger than 35 with Graves' ophthalmopathy.

CDR3 DNA sequence: TGTGCCAGCAGCTTAGCACCTAACTCGGGTTCTAGCACAGATACGCAGTATTTT. Translation: CASSLAPNSGSSTDTQYF. V is TRBV7-6 and J is TRBJ2-3; no firm D call. Germline lookup yields CDR1 SGHVS and CDR2 FNYEAQ. V lost 0 bases, J lost 0 bases, and 16 bases lay in between. This CDR3 has 18 residues.

The rearrangement uses TRBV3-1 and TRBJ1-2; 9 nucleotides match TRBD1. Per germline, CDR1 LGHDT and CDR2 YNNKEL (reference sequence). The CDR3 covers 15 residues. J gave up 2 bases and V 4 bases, and 5 bases lay outside the gene matches. CDR3 DNA: TGTGCCAGCAGCCTATCTGGACAGGGGAACTATGGCTACACCTTC. Translated, it gives CASSLSGQGNYGYTF.

The chain is built from TRBV20-1 and TRBJ2-7; 7 bases align to TRBD1. Germline CDR1 and CDR2: DFQATT and SNEGSKA (reference sequence). The CDR3 is made up of 14 amino acids. Trimming removed 1 base from V and 5 bases from J; junction bases left unmatched: 8. CDR3 region: CSARGETGIHEQYF. CDR3 nucleotide sequence: TGCAGTGCTAGAGGGGAGACAGGGATCCACGAGCAGTACTTC.

The rearrangement joins TRBV7-9 to TRBJ2-3; possibly TRBD2 for D (5 bases). Germline CDR1 reads SEHNR; CDR2 reads FQNEAQ (reference sequence). The CDR3 has 13 amino acids. Trimming removed 5 bases at V and 3 bases at J, with 9 bases between. Written as DNA, the CDR3 is TGTGCCAGCAGCCTCGGGATGACAGATACGCAGTATTTT. Translated: CASSLGMTDTQYF.

Here the CDR3 reads CASSSPLFATNEKLFF. Here the CDR3 DNA reads TGTGCCAGCAGCTCGCCCCTTTTTGCAACTAATGAAAAACTGTTTTTT. The genes are TRBV7-9 and TRBJ1-4; no definite D call. This CDR3 spans 16 amino acids. V was clipped by 4 bases and J by 0 bases, with 12 bases between them. CDR1 is SEHNR and CDR2 is FQNEAQ in the germline V gene (reference sequence).

The genes are TRBV18 and TRBJ1-1; D gene uncertain. Germline CDR1 is KGHSH and CDR2 is LQKENI. There are 15 residues in the CDR3. Trimming cost V 0 bases and J 2 bases, with 10 bases left between them. As DNA, the CDR3 is TGTGCCAGCTCACCACCGGAGGCGATCAACACTGAAGCTTTCTTT. It is translated as CASSPPEAINTEAFF.

The table lists this clonotype with a few counts. The V gene is TRBV18, the J gene TRBJ1-4; TRBD1 matches at 9 bases. V trimming: 3 bases; J trimming: 4 bases; junction bases outside the gene matches: 3. Germline V gives CDR1 KGHSH, CDR2 LQKENI. The length of the CDR3 is 15 residues. CDR3 in amino acids: CASSPGTGRNEKLFF. The CDR3 bases are TGTGCCAGCTCACCGGGGACAGGGCGTAATGAAAAACTGTTTTTT.

The chain couples TRBV15 to TRBJ2-3, with TRBD1 as a possible D gene (6 bases). This CDR3 has 16 amino acids. The germline gives CDR1 LNHNV, CDR2 YYDKDF (reference sequence). V dropped 0 bases and J dropped 6 bases, with 16 bases sitting between them. The CDR3 loop is CATSRERNRAEDTQYF. Here the CDR3 DNA reads TGTGCCACCAGCAGAGAACGGAACAGGGCGGAGGATACGCAGTATTTT.

This clonotype has a count of ten or more. V and J are TRBV18 and TRBJ1-2; 7 positions agree with TRBD1. The CDR3 is 14 residues long. The V segment lost 3 bases and the J segment 8 bases; nucleotides outside the gene matches: 9. Germline V gene sequence: CDR1 KGHSH, CDR2 LQKENI. Written as DNA, the CDR3 is TGTGCCAGCTCACCCCCCACAGGGGTCGAGGGCTACACCTTC. Translating gives CASSPPTGVEGYTF.

The chain carries TRBV27 and TRBJ2-7, with D tentatively TRBD1 or TRBD2 (5 bases each). V was clipped by 3 bases and J by 5 bases, with 14 bases between them. CDR3 size: 14 residues. In germline, CDR1 is MNHEY, CDR2 SMNVEV (reference sequence). The CDR3 here is CASSFGTTRDEQYF. The CDR3 DNA reads as TGTGCCAGCAGTTTTGGGACCACCCGCGACGAGCAGTACTTC.

In its sample, this clonotype was seen a few times. The chain recombines TRBV19 with TRBJ2-7, with TRBD1 as a possible D gene (5 bases). The CDR3 has 13 residues. V gave up 6 bases and J gave up 0 bases, with 9 bases separating them. Germline assignment: CDR1 LNHDA and CDR2 SQIVND (reference sequence). The CDR3 reads CASSRQYSYEQYF. The CDR3 DNA sequence: TGTGCCAGTAGCCGACAGTACTCCTACGAGCAGTACTTC.

The chain combines TRBV4-1 with TRBJ2-5; D possibly corresponds to TRBD2 (5 bases). Trimming shortened V by 2 bases and J by 2 bases, and 9 bases separated the two germline ends. There are 14 residues in the CDR3. Germline V gives CDR1 MGHRA, CDR2 YSYEKL. Written as DNA, the CDR3 is TGCGCCAGCAGCCAAACACCGGGACAAGAGACCCAGTACTTC. Translating it yields CASSQTPGQETQYF.

This clonotype was seen ten or more times. The V gene is TRBV12-3 or TRBV12-4, the J gene TRBJ1-5, with 8 bases aligning to TRBD1. This CDR3 region has 14 residues. V lost 6 bases and J lost 7; bases outside the gene matches: 8. CDR3 region: CASSLGQGGQPQHF. The CDR3 bases are TGTGCCAGCAGCCTCGGACAGGGCGGACAGCCCCAGCATTTT.

This clonotype was seen repeatedly, ten times or more. This chain joins TRBV7-9 and TRBJ2-3; 7 bases are a match to TRBD2. CDR3 length equals 15 residues. V was clipped by 3 bases and J by 3 bases; unmatched bases: 6. Germline V gene lookup returns CDR1 SEHNR and CDR2 FQNEAQ (reference sequence). Here the CDR3 DNA reads TGTGCCAGCAGCTTTTTGCTAGCGGATACAGATACGCAGTATTTT. This translates into CASSFLLADTDTQYF.

The gene calls are TRBV6-5 and TRBJ2-5, with D possibly being TRBD2 (6 bases). Germline lookup yields CDR1 MNHEY and CDR2 SVGAGI. The CDR3 is made up of 17 amino acids. With 0 bases removed from V and 2 bases from J, the gap between germline ends came to 16 bases. The CDR3 region is CASSYSSQGLAQETQYF. CDR3 in DNA: TGTGCCAGCAGTTACTCGTCGCAGGGACTTGCACAAGAGACCCAGTACTTC.

This clonotype was detected a few times. The J gene is TRBJ2-2, the V gene TRBV11-2, with D possibly TRBD1 on 6 matching bases. CDR3 length: 16 amino acids. Trimming stripped 5 bases from V and 0 bases from J, with 13 bases between. The germline V gene encodes CDR1 SGHAT and CDR2 FQNNGV. CDR3 loop: CASSQLRGPNTGELFF. CDR3 coding DNA: TGTGCCAGCAGCCAGCTCAGGGGACCGAACACCGGGGAGCTGTTTTTT.

This clonotype was recorded many times. The chain combines TRBV2 with TRBJ2-7, with TRBD1 matching over 7 bases. Trimming took 3 bases from V and 2 from J; bases not matched to a gene: 4. Germline-derived CDR1 and CDR2 are SNHLY and FYNNEI. The CDR3 runs 14 residues. The DNA of the CDR3 is TGTGCCAGCAGTGATTCGGGGACAGCCTACGAGCAGTACTTC. Translation gives CASSDSGTAYEQYF.

The chain uses TRBV24-1 and TRBJ2-5, with 9 bases identical to TRBD1. V lost 0 bases, J lost 4 bases, and 2 bases stayed unmatched. The germline V gene has CDR1 KGHDR and CDR2 SFDVKD. There are 15 residues in the CDR3. The CDR3 DNA reads TGTGCCACCAGTGATTTGCGGACAGGGGTAGAGACCCAGTACTTC. This translates into CATSDLRTGVETQYF.

This clonotype has a count of ten or more. The chain employs TRBV11-2 and TRBJ2-3, with TRBD2 as a possible D gene (5 bases). This CDR3 has 12 amino acids. Germline CDR1 reads SGHAT; CDR2 reads FQNNGV. The germline V and J ends were trimmed by 4 bases and 7 bases, with 9 bases remaining between them. The CDR3 here is CASSSGGYTQYF. The CDR3 region has the DNA TGTGCCAGCAGCTCCGGAGGATATACGCAGTATTTT.

The CDR3 sequence: CASSQGTGTTDTQYF. In nucleotides, the CDR3 is TGTGCCAGCAGCCAAGGGACAGGGACTACAGATACGCAGTATTTT. The genes are TRBV4-2 and TRBJ2-3, with TRBD1 matching over 8 bases. This CDR3 has 15 amino acids. Looked up from germline, CDR1 is LGHNA and CDR2 is YNFKEQ. Trimming took 1 base from V and 3 from J; bases not matched to a gene: 3.

This clonotype was detected ten times or more. CDR3 in amino acids: CASSPVPVNEQYF. The CDR3, as DNA: TGTGCCAGCTCACCAGTTCCGGTTAACGAGCAGTACTTC. The chain links TRBV18 to TRBJ2-7; D remains ambiguous. V lost 2 bases, J lost 5 bases, and 10 bases lay in between. Germline loops: CDR1 KGHSH, CDR2 LQKENI. The CDR3 loop spans 13 amino acids.

The gene calls are TRBV29-1 and TRBJ2-5; D remains unclear. V dropped 5 bases and J dropped 4 bases, with 14 bases sitting between them. Germline-derived CDR1 and CDR2 are SQVTM and ANQGSEA. The CDR3 sequence is 13 residues long. The CDR3 DNA sequence: TGCAGCGTTTGGGGTCCCCAACGAGAGACCCAGTACTTC. This gives the protein CSVWGPQRETQYF.

This clonotype appeared many times. V and J are TRBV7-9 and TRBJ2-5; TRBD2 matches 8 bases. The CDR3 runs 17 residues. Trimming removed 5 bases from V and 4 bases from J; junction bases left unmatched: 15. Germline V gives CDR1 SEHNR, CDR2 FQNEAQ (reference sequence). The CDR3: CASSAPGGQGDGETQYF. In nucleotides, the CDR3 is TGTGCCAGCAGCGCCCCGGGGGGGCAGGGAGATGGAGAGACCCAGTACTTC.

In this sample, this clonotype turned up many times. J is TRBJ1-5 and V is TRBV28, with 9 bases matching TRBD1. V dropped 5 bases and J dropped 4; count of bases not matched to a gene: 6. Germline values: CDR1 MDHEN, CDR2 SYDVKM. The CDR3 sequence is 15 residues long. DNA for the CDR3: TGTGCCAGCAGTCCAACAGGGGGCGGGAATCAGCCCCAGCATTTT. Protein product: CASSPTGGGNQPQHF.

This clonotype was counted between two and nine times. The chain has TRBV2 and TRBJ2-7; D remains unclear. V lost 8 bases to trimming and J lost 2 bases, with 10 bases between them. The CDR3 runs 12 residues. Per the germline V gene, CDR1 is SNHLY and CDR2 is FYNNEI. CDR3 amino acids: CASVTETYEQYF. In DNA, the CDR3 is TGTGCCAGCGTTACAGAAACCTACGAGCAGTACTTC.

This clonotype has at least ten counts. The V gene is TRBV12-3 or TRBV12-4, the J gene TRBJ2-1; 10 bases match TRBD2. This CDR3 is built from 14 residues. The trim removed 10 bases at V and 3 bases at J, leaving 6 bases unmatched. CDR3 region: CAISGGAFYNEQFF. The CDR3 nucleotides read TGTGCCATCAGCGGGGGGGCCTTCTACAATGAGCAGTTCTTC.

This clonotype showed up just a few times. The rearrangement links TRBV7-3 to TRBJ2-2, with D uncertain. The CDR3 contains 13 residues. V was trimmed by 5 bases and J by 4 bases, leaving 8 bases between them. Germline assignment: CDR1 SGHTA and CDR2 FQGTGA. The CDR3 spells CASSQLSTGELFF. The CDR3, as DNA: TGTGCCAGCAGCCAGCTTTCCACCGGGGAGCTGTTTTTT. Full variable domain (remainder filled in from reference TRBV7-3 and TRBJ2-2): GAGVSQTPSNKVTEKGKYVELRCDPISGHTALYWYRQSLGQGPEFLIYFQGTGAADDSGLPNDRFFAVRPEGSVSTLKIQRTERGDSAVYLCASSQLSTGELFFGEGSRLTVL.

This clonotype was counted ten times or more. This sequence joins TRBV12-3 or TRBV12-4 and TRBJ1-2; the D gene is possibly TRBD1 (6 bases). V was cut by 1 base and J by 1 base, with 10 bases left in between. The CDR3 spans 15 residues. CDR3 nucleotides: TGTGCCAGCAGTTTAGGAGGACAGCTTAACTATGGCTACACCTTC. This encodes CASSLGGQLNYGYTF.

This clonotype was recorded a few times. It may be a read error: a sequence one base away is much more abundant. The gene calls are TRBV7-9 and TRBJ1-1; 7 bases are a match to TRBD1. Germline lookup yields CDR1 SEHNR and CDR2 FQNEAQ (reference sequence). CDR3 length: 15 amino acids. The CDR3, as DNA: TGTGCCAGCAGCTTACAGGGGGTAAGGAACGCTGAAGCTTTCTTT. Protein: CASSLQGVRNAEAFF.

This clonotype has a count of ten or more. This chain connects TRBV6-1 to TRBJ1-5; unclear D gene. Germline CDR1 MNHNS, CDR2 SASEGT. CDR3 size: 13 residues. V lost 7 bases and J 5 bases, leaving 12 bases between the germline ends. The chain's CDR3 is CASILERDQPQHF. The CDR3 bases are TGTGCCAGCATTCTGGAGAGAGATCAGCCCCAGCATTTT.

This chain links TRBV3-1 with TRBJ2-6; 7 bases fit TRBD1. Germline-derived CDR1 and CDR2 are LGHDT and YNNKEL (reference sequence). The V gene end was trimmed by 2 bases and the J gene end by 0 bases; junction bases not matched to a gene: 10. This CDR3 region has 19 residues. The CDR3 DNA reads as TGTGCCAGCAGCCAATTGCCGGGACAGCTCCTCTCTGGGGCCAACGTCCTGACTTTC. It codes for CASSQLPGQLLSGANVLTF.

In this sample, this clonotype turned up once. This chain connects TRBV6-2 or TRBV6-3 to TRBJ2-1; 8 positions match TRBD2. The CDR3 has 15 residues. Germline V lookup: CDR1 MNHEY, CDR2 SVGEGT. V gave up 4 bases and J gave up 4 bases; unmatched junction bases: 6. The CDR3 bases are TGTGCCAGCAGTTCTGCTAGCGGGCTATACAATGAGCAGTTCTTC. Translation: CASSSASGLYNEQFF.